This T cell receptor beta chain was recovered during a study of T cell clonality in common variable immunodeficiency. Study-wide results and limits: CVID subjects had higher TCRbeta clonality than healthy controls, most marked in about a third. CVID patient heterogeneity limited repertoire-clinical complication correlations. In common variable immunodeficiency, TCR beta chains reportedly carried fewer deletions and N-nucleotide insertions. What drives increased CVID clonality needs T cell subpopulation sequencing.

Caucasian heritage predominated among both patients and controls. This clone was detected ten times or more. Its target is not known. With the read ending 3 residues before the CDR3 end, the germline J gene is used to fill in that end. TCRdb's table, derived via immunoSEQ multiplex PCR, lists solely in-frame clones and lacks some. Singletons are absent from the sample, which has 25,000 to 30,000 clones. Germline V gene data show CDR1 as DFQATT and CDR2 as SNEGSKA (reference sequence). V was clipped by 3 bases and J by 1 base, with 15 bases between them. The CDR3 runs to 15 residues. Sequencing was performed on peripheral blood mononuclear cells. This sequence was found in a human donor with common variable immunodeficiency. The rearrangement links TRBV20-1 to TRBJ1-2; the D gene is possibly TRBD1 (6 bases). The sequenced part of the CDR3 DNA is TGCAGTGCTAGGGAAACAGGGACAATTAACTATGGC. Its translation is CSARETGTINYG. The full CDR3 is CSARETGTINYGYTF.